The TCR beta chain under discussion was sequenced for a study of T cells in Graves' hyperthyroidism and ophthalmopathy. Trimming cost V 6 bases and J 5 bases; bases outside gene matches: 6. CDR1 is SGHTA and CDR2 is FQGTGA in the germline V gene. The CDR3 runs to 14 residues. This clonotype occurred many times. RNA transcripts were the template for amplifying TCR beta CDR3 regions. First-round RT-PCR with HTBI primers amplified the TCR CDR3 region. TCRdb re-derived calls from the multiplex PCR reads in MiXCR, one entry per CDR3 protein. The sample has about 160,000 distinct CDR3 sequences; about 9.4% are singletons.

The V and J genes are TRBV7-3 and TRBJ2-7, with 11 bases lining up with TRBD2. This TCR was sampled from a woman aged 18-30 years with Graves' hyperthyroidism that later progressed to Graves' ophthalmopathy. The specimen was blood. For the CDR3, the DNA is TGTGCCAGCAGGTTAGCGGGAGGGCCCCACGAGCAGTACTTC. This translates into CASRLAGGPHEQYF.